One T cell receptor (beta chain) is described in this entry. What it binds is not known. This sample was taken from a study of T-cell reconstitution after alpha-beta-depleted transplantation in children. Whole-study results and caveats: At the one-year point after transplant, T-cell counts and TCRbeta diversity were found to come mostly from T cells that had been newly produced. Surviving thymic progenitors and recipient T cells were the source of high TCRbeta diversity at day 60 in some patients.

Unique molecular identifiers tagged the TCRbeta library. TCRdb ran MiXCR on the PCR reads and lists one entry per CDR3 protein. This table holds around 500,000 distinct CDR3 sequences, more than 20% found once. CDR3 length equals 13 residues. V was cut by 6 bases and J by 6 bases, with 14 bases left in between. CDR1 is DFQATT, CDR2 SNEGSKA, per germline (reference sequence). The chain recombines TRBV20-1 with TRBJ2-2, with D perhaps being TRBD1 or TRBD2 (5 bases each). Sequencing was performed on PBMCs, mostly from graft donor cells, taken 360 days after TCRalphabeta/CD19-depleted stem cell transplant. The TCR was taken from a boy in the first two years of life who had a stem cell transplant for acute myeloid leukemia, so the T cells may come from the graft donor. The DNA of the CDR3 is TGCAGTGCAACCGGGGCTCGCCCCGGGGAGCTGTTTTTT. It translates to CSATGARPGELFF.